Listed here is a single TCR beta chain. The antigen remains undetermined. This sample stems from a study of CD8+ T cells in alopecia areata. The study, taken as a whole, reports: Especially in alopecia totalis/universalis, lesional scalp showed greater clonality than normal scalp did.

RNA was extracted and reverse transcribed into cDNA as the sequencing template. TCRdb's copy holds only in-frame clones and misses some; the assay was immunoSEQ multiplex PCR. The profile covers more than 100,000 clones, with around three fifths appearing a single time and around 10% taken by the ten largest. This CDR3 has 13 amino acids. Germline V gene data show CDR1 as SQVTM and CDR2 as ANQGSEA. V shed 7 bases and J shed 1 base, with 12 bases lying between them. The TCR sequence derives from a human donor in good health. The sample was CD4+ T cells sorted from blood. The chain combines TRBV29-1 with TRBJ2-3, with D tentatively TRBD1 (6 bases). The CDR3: CSGTEGGTDTQYF. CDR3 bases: TGCAGCGGGACCGAGGGGGGCACAGATACGCAGTATTTT.